This T cell receptor (beta chain) was captured in a study of shared clonotypes between healthy human individuals. Germline V gene lookup returns CDR1 SEHNR and CDR2 FQNEAQ (reference sequence). The CDR3 extends over 14 amino acids. The germline V and J ends were trimmed by 8 bases and 4 bases, with 14 bases remaining between them. Sorted-subset replicate PCRs used about 200 ng DNA, 30,000 or so T cell genomes. The assay was immunoSEQ multiplex PCR, and TCRdb's table has in-frame clones only and misses some. The sample shows more than 550,000 clones, 90% of them seen only once. The TCR comes from a man aged 18 to 35 in good health. Some clones in this sample may be carry-over from other donors' samples. The gene calls are TRBV7-9 and TRBJ2-2; D is possibly TRBD1 (6 bases). Sample: memory CD8+ T cells from PBMCs. Subset in this sample: CD45RO+ cells pooled with CCR7-negative TemRA cells. CDR3 protein: CASSPQGGTGELFF. CDR3 sequence (DNA): TGTGCCAGCTCCCCCCAAGGGGGCACCGGGGAGCTGTTTTTT.